This T cell receptor (beta chain) was documented in a study of regulatory T cells in long-lasting Graves disease. On the study more broadly: The study enrolled newly diagnosed Graves' patients on antithyroid drugs under 3 months.

This clonotype was seen many times. The V end was cut by 3 bases, the J end by 10 bases, with 13 bases between. The CDR3 contains 13 residues. The germline V gene encodes CDR1 SGHTA and CDR2 FQGNSA. Sequencing libraries for TCR beta were prepared with iRepertoire HTBI primers and Arm-PCR of CDR3 regions. A single record per CDR3 protein comes from TCRdb applying MiXCR to the multiplex PCR reads. The repertoire holds 250,000 or so distinct CDR3 sequences, with about 19% as singletons. Time point specified: newly diagnosed GD, antithyroid drugs for less than 3 months. Extracted PBMC RNA gave rise to the TCR library.

This sample comprised peripheral blood mononuclear cells (PBMCs), obtained at new diagnosis, from a patient treated with antithyroid drugs. The origin of this receptor is a female donor with Graves disease. The rearrangement joins TRBV7-2 to TRBJ2-1; tentatively, D is TRBD1 (6 bases). The CDR3 sequence is CASSLGPRGEQFF. The CDR3 region has the DNA TGTGCCAGCAGCTTGGGGCCGAGGGGGGAGCAGTTCTTC.